Below are 14 T cell receptor beta chains sequenced from a single sample in a study of technical replicates of blood from a handful of donors. Clones were read by immunoSEQ multiplex PCR, and TCRdb kept only the in-frame ones, dropping some. The table has about 70,000 clones, roughly 94% seen once. Sequenced material: T cells isolated from PBMCs. The receptors here all came from a human donor in good health.

The J gene is TRBJ1-2, the V gene TRBV27; 7 bases are a match to TRBD1. This CDR3 has 11 amino acids. Germline V lookup: CDR1 MNHEY, CDR2 SMNVEV (reference sequence). Trimming took 10 bases from V and 10 from J; bases not matched to a gene: 9. CDR3 sequence reads: CATQDRNFYTF. The CDR3 DNA follows: TGTGCCACACAGGACAGGAACTTCTACACCTTC.

The chain is built from TRBV29-1 and TRBJ1-4; 9 bases match TRBD1. The CDR3 length is 13 residues. Germline V gene lookup returns CDR1 SQVTM and CDR2 ANQGSEA. V lost 7 bases, J lost 8 bases, and 8 bases stayed unmatched. DNA of the CDR3: TGCAGCGCCAGCGTACAGGGGGCGGAAAAACTGTTTTTT. Its translation: CSASVQGAEKLFF.

This chain joins TRBV28 and TRBJ1-2, with TRBD1 as a possible D gene (5 bases). Germline CDR1 reads MDHEN; CDR2 reads SYDVKM. The CDR3 length is 11 residues. With 4 bases removed from V and 5 bases from J, the gap between germline ends came to 5 bases. The DNA for the CDR3 is TGTGCCAGCAGTTCAGGGTATGGCTACACCTTC. Translating it yields CASSSGYGYTF.

The V call is TRBV5-8, the J call TRBJ2-7; D is perhaps TRBD2 (6 bases). V lost 2 bases, J lost 0 bases, and 9 bases lay in between. The CDR3 is 14 amino acids. Germline V gives CDR1 SGHTS, CDR2 YDEGEE. The CDR3 nucleotides are TGTGCCAGCAGCTTCAAGCGGGCCTCCTACGAGCAGTACTTC. Its protein is CASSFKRASYEQYF. The variable domain in full, completed from reference TRBV5-8 and TRBJ2-7, reads EAGVTQSPTHLIKTRGQQATLRCSPISGHTSVYWYQQALGLGLQFLLWYDEGEERNRGNFPPRFSGRQFPNYSSELNVNALELEDSALYLCASSFKRASYEQYFGPGTRLTVT.

The V gene is TRBV7-3, the J gene TRBJ2-7, with D possibly TRBD1 on 6 matching bases. The germline V gene has CDR1 SGHTA and CDR2 FQGTGA. With 6 bases removed from V and 12 bases from J, the gap between germline ends came to 18 bases. The CDR3 has 12 amino acids. CDR3 nucleotides: TGTGCCAGCAGATCGCCTCAAGACAGGTTGTACTTC. Its translation is CASRSPQDRLYF.

The chain links TRBV30 to TRBJ2-5; D is perhaps TRBD2 (6 bases). Trimming removed 3 bases from V and 4 bases from J, with 9 bases in between. In germline, CDR1 is GTSNPN, CDR2 SVGIG (reference sequence). There are 12 residues in the CDR3. CDR3 sequence: CAWRLAGETQYF. The CDR3 nucleotides are TGTGCCTGGAGACTAGCAGGAGAGACCCAGTACTTC.

The rearrangement joins TRBV9 to TRBJ2-1, with 12 bases lining up with TRBD2. The CDR3 runs 20 residues. V lost 4 bases to trimming and J lost 0 bases; unmatched junction nucleotides: 14. Germline V lookup: CDR1 SGDLS, CDR2 YYNGEE. The CDR3 protein is CASSPQFTSGRPSSYNEQFF. The CDR3 DNA reads as TGTGCCAGCAGCCCCCAATTTACTAGCGGGAGGCCAAGCTCCTACAATGAGCAGTTCTTC.

The chain combines TRBV4-2 with TRBJ2-2, with 10 bases aligning to TRBD2. The length of the CDR3 is 15 residues. After removal of 2 bases from V and 3 bases from J, the junction contained 0 bases not matched to a gene. In germline, CDR1 is LGHNA, CDR2 YNFKEQ. CDR3 in amino acids: CASSQLAGDTGELFF. CDR3 nucleotides: TGTGCCAGCAGCCAACTAGCGGGAGACACCGGGGAGCTGTTTTTT.

This chain links TRBV5-4 with TRBJ2-1; 8 bases line up with TRBD2. The germline gives CDR1 SGHNT, CDR2 YYREEE (reference sequence). J gave up 3 bases and V 1 base, and 3 bases lay outside the gene matches. The length of the CDR3 is 15 residues. The CDR3 region is CASSLTGGNYNEQFF. The CDR3 region has the DNA TGTGCCAGCAGCTTGACGGGAGGGAACTACAATGAGCAGTTCTTC.

The chain joins TRBV4-2 to TRBJ1-2; the D gene is possibly TRBD1 (5 bases). V was trimmed by 4 bases and J by 8 bases, leaving 17 bases between them. The CDR3 covers 14 residues. Germline V gives CDR1 LGHNA, CDR2 YNFKEQ. The CDR3 loop reads CASSPSSGVEGYTF. The CDR3 coding sequence is TGTGCCAGCAGCCCCTCGTCGGGGGTGGAGGGCTACACCTTC.

This rearrangement joins TRBV10-3 to TRBJ1-3; 9 bases match TRBD1. V trimming: 10 bases; J trimming: 4 bases; junction bases outside the gene matches: 11. The CDR3 has 15 residues. CDR1 and CDR2 (germline): ENHRY, SYGVKD. CDR3 amino acids: CATKRGDRVGNTIYF. CDR3 sequence (DNA): TGTGCCACAAAAAGAGGGGACAGGGTGGGAAACACCATATATTTT.

The chain links TRBV4-2 to TRBJ2-1, with 7 bases lining up with TRBD2. Germline-derived CDR1 and CDR2 are LGHNA and YNFKEQ. The CDR3 is made up of 14 amino acids. V gave up 3 bases and J gave up 8 bases; unmatched junction bases: 7. The CDR3: CASSHNERDYEQFF. DNA for the CDR3: TGTGCCAGCAGCCACAACGAGCGGGACTATGAGCAGTTCTTC.

The gene calls are TRBV15 and TRBJ2-7; 8 bases align to TRBD1. The germline CDR1 and CDR2 sequences are LNHNV and YYDKDF (reference sequence). The V and J ends lost 1 base and 11 bases, in that order; junction bases with no gene match: 13. The CDR3 loop spans 15 amino acids. CDR3: CATSRGGQGTVYEYF. As DNA, the CDR3 is TGTGCCACCAGCAGAGGTGGACAGGGTACGGTATACGAGTACTTC.

V usage is TRBV7-8 and J usage is TRBJ1-1, with unresolved D. The length of the CDR3 is 15 residues. Per germline, CDR1 SGHVS and CDR2 FQNEAQ. Deletions cut 0 bases from V and 1 base from J, with 9 bases between. The CDR3 spells CASSLATEGNTEAFF. The CDR3 DNA follows: TGTGCCAGCAGCTTAGCTACCGAGGGGAACACTGAAGCTTTCTTT. Combining the CDR3 with reference TRBV7-8 and TRBJ1-1 gives the whole variable domain GAGVSQSPRYKVAKRGQDVALRCDPISGHVSLFWYQQALGQGPEFLTYFQNEAQLDKSGLPSDRFFAERPEGSVSTLKIQRTQQEDSAVYLCASSLATEGNTEAFFGQGTRLTVV.